This T cell receptor beta chain originates from a study of metastatic and nonmetastatic thyroid tumors. TCRdb reanalyzed the PCR reads via MiXCR. The sample records some 23,000 clones, about an eighth being singletons. Thyroid surgery was performed in patients who had received no treatment beforehand. This CDR3 region has 16 residues. Trimming cost V 5 bases and J 8 bases; bases outside gene matches: 13. At least ten counts were recorded for this clone. The chain uses TRBV12-3 or TRBV12-4 and TRBJ2-1, with 9 bases aligning to TRBD1. The sequence came from a female donor with papillary thyroid cancer or a benign thyroid nodule (not recorded which). Some clones in this sample may be carry-over from other donors' samples. The specimen sequenced was blood. For the CDR3, the DNA is TGTGCCAGCAGTACAGACGGACAGGGGTGGTCGGATGAGCAGTTCTTC. The encoded protein is CASSTDGQGWSDEQFF.